These 2 T cell receptor beta chains originate from one sample sequenced in a study of CD8 T cells in Susac syndrome. RNA in amounts of roughly 0.5 to 1 ug was reverse transcribed with random hexamers. Each CDR3 protein gets one entry after TCRdb re-called the immunoSEQ multiplex PCR reads with MiXCR. The sample contains some 99,000 distinct CDR3 sequences, 96% of which appear only once. Sequencing used CD4+ T cells from PBMCs. The source is a human donor in good health.

The rearrangement uses TRBV6-2 or TRBV6-3 and TRBJ2-3, with no clear D. CDR1 MNHEY and CDR2 SVGEGT come from the germline V gene. The CDR3 extends over 13 amino acids. Trimming cost V 11 bases and J 6 bases, with 18 bases left between them. CDR3 sequence: CASLSDPRDTQYF. DNA of the CDR3: TGTGCCTCCTTATCGGACCCCCGCGATACGCAGTATTTT.

The chain links TRBV5-1 to TRBJ1-2, with 7 bases aligning to TRBD1. Germline CDR1 and CDR2: SGHRS and YFSETQ. This CDR3 has 15 amino acids. After removal of 0 bases from V and 2 bases from J, the junction contained 4 bases not matched to a gene. Written as DNA, the CDR3 is TGCGCCAGCAGCTTGGTCGGGACAGCAAACTATGGCTACACCTTC. Encoded protein: CASSLVGTANYGYTF.